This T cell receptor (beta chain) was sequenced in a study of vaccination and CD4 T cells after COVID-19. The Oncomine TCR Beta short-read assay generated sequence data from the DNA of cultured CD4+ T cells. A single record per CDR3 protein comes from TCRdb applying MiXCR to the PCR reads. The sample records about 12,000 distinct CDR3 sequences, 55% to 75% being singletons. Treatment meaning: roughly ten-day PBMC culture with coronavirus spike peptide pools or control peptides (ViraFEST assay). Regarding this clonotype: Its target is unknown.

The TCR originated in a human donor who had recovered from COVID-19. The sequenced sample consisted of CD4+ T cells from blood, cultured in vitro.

The chain's CDR3 is CASSPRTSGRGLGPYEQYF. In DNA form, the CDR3 reads TGTGCCAGCAGCCCGAGGACTAGCGGGAGAGGGTTGGGTCCCTACGAGCAGTACTTC. The rearrangement joins TRBV6-1 to TRBJ2-7, with 13 positions matching TRBD2. Germline loops: CDR1 MNHNS, CDR2 SASEGT. The CDR3 is made up of 19 amino acids. V trimming: 6 bases; J trimming: 2 bases; junction bases outside the gene matches: 16.